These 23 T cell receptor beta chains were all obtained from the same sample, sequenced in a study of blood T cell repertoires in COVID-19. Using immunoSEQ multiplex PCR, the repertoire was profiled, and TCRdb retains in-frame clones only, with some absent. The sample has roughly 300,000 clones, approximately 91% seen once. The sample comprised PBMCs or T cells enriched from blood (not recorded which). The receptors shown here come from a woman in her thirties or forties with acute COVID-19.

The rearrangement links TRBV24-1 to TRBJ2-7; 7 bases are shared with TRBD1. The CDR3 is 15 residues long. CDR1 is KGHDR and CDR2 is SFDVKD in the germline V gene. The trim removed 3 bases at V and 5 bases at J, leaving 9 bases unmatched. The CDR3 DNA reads TGTGCCACCAGTGATCCCGGGACAGCGTTTAACGAGCAGTACTTC. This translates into CATSDPGTAFNEQYF.

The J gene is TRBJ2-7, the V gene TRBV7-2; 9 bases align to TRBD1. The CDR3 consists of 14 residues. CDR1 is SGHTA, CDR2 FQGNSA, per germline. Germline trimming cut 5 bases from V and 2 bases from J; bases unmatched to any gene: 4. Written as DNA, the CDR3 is TGTGCCAGCAGCCTTGACAGGGGGGCCTACGAGCAGTACTTC. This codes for CASSLDRGAYEQYF.

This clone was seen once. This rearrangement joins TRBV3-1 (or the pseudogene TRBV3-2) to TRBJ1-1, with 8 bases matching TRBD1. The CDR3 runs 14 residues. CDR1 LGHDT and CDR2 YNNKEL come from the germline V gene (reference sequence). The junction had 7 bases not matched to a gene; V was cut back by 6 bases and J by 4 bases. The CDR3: CASRAGGSGTEAFF. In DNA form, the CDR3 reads TGTGCCAGCAGGGCAGGGGGCTCGGGCACTGAAGCTTTCTTT.

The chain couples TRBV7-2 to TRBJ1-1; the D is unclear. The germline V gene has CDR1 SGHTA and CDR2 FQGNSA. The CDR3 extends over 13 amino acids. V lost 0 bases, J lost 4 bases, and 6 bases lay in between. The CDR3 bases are TGTGCCAGCAGCTTAGCACCGGGCACTGAAGCTTTCTTT. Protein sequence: CASSLAPGTEAFF.

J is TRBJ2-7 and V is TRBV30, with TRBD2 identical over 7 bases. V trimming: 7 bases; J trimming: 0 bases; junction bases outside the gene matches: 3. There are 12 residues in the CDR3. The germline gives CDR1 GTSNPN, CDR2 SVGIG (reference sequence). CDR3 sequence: CALGGSSYEQYF. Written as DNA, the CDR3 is TGTGCCTTGGGGGGGAGCTCCTACGAGCAGTACTTC.

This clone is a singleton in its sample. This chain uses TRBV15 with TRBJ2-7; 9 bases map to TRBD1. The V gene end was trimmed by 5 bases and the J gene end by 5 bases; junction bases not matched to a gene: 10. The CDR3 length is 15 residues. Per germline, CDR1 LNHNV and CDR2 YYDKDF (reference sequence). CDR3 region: CATSGSPGQGDEQYF. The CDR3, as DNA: TGTGCCACCAGCGGATCACCGGGACAGGGCGACGAGCAGTACTTC. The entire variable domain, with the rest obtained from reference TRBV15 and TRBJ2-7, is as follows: DAMVIQNPRYQVTQFGKPVTLSCSQTLNHNVMYWYQQKSSQAPKLLFHYYDKDFNNEADTPDNFQSRRPNTSFCFLDIRSPGLGDTAMYLCATSGSPGQGDEQYFGPGTRLTVT.

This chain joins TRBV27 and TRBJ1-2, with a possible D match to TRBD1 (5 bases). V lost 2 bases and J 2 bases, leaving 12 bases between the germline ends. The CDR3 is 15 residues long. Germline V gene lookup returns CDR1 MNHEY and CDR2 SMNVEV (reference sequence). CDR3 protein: CASSLTKQANYGYTF. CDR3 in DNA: TGTGCCAGCAGTTTAACCAAACAGGCCAACTATGGCTACACCTTC.

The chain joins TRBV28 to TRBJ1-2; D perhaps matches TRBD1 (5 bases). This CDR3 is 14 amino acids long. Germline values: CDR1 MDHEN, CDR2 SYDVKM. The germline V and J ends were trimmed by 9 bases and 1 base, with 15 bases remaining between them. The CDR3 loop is CASQAETVNYGYTF. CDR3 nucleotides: TGTGCCAGTCAGGCCGAGACAGTTAACTATGGCTACACCTTC.

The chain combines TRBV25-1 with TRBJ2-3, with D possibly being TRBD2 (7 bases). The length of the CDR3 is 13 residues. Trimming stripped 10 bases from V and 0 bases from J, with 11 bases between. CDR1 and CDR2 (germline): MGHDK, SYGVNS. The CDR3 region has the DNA TGTGCCATTGCGGGGGCTAGCACAGATACGCAGTATTTT. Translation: CAIAGASTDTQYF.

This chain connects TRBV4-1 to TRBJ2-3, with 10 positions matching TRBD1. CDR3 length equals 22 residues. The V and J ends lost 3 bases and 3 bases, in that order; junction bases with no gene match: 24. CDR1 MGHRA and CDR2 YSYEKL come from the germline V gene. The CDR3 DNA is TGCGCCAGCAGCCAGAGAGGTAGAGACAGGGGGCGAGGGGGCGTGGGAACAGATACGCAGTATTTT. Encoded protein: CASSQRGRDRGRGGVGTDTQYF.

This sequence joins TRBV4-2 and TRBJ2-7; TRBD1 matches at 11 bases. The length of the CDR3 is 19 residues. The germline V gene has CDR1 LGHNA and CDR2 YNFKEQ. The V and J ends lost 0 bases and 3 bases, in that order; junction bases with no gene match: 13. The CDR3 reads CASSQERVGLGTGGYEQYF. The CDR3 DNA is TGTGCCAGCAGCCAAGAGAGGGTTGGGCTCGGGACAGGGGGCTACGAGCAGTACTTC.

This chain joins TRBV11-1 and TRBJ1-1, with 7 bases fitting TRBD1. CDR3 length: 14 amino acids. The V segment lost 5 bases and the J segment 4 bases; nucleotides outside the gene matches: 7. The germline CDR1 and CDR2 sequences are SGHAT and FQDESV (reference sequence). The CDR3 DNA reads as TGTGCCAGCAGCCAACAGGGGCGAACCACTGAAGCTTTCTTT. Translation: CASSQQGRTTEAFF. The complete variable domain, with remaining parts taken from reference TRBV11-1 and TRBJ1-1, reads EAEVAQSPRYKITEKSQAVAFWCDPISGHATLYWYRQILGQGPELLVQFQDESVVDDSQLPKDRFSAERLKGVDSTLKIQPAELGDSAMYLCASSQQGRTTEAFFGQGTRLTVV.

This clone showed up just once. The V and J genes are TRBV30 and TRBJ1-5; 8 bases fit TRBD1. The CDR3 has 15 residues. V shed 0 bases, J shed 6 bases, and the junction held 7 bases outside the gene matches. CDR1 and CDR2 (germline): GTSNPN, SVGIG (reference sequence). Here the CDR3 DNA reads TGTGCCTGGAGTGTACGTGGGACAGGTCGTCAGCCCCAGCATTTT. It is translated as CAWSVRGTGRQPQHF.

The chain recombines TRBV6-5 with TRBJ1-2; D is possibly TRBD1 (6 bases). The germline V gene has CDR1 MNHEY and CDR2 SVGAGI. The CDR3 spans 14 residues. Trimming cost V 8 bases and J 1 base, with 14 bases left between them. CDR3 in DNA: TGTGCCAGCTCATCAGGGGAACTTAACTATGGCTACACCTTC. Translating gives CASSSGELNYGYTF.

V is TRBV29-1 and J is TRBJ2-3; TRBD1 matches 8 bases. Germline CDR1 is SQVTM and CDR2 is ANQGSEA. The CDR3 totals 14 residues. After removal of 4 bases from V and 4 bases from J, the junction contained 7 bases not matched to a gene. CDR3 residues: CSVGTGTFSDTQYF. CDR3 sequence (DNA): TGCAGCGTTGGGACAGGGACATTTTCAGATACGCAGTATTTT.

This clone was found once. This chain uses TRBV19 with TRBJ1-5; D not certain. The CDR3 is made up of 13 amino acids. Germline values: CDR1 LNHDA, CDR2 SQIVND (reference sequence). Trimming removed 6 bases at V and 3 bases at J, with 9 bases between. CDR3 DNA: TGTGCCAGTAGGATGAGCCCCAATCAGCCCCAGCATTTT. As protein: CASRMSPNQPQHF. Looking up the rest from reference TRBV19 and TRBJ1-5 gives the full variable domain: DGGITQSPKYLFRKEGQNVTLSCEQNLNHDAMYWYRQDPGQGLRLIYYSQIVNDFQKGDIAEGYSVSREKKESFPLTVTSAQKNPTAFYLCASRMSPNQPQHFGDGTRLSIL.

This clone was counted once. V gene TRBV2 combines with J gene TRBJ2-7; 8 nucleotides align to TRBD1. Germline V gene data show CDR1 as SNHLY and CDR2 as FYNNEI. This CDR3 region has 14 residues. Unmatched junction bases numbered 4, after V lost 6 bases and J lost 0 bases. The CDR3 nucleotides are TGTGCCAGCAGGCTACAGGGGGTCTCCTACGAGCAGTACTTC. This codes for CASRLQGVSYEQYF.

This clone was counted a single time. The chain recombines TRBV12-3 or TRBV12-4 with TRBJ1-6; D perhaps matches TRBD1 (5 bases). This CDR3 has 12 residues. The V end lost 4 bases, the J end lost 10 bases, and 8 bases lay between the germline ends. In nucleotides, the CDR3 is TGTGCCAGCAGTTCAGGGCAATCACCCCTCCACTTT. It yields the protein CASSSGQSPLHF.

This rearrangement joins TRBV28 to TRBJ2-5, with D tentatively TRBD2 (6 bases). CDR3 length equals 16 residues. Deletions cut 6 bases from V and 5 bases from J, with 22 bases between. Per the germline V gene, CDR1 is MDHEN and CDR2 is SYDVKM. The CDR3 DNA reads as TGTGCCAGCAGAGAGGGACGGGGGTCTAGGTCGGAGACCCAGTACTTC. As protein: CASREGRGSRSETQYF.

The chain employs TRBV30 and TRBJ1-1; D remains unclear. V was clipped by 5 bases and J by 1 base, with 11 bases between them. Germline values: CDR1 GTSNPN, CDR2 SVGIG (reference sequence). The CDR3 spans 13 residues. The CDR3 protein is CAWDPTGNTEAFF. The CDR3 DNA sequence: TGTGCCTGGGACCCGACGGGGAACACTGAAGCTTTCTTT.

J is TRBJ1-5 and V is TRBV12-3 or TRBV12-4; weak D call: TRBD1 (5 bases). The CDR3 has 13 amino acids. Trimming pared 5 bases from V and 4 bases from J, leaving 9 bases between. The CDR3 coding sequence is TGTGCCAGCAGTAAAGCAGGGAATCAGCCCCAGCATTTT. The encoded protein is CASSKAGNQPQHF.

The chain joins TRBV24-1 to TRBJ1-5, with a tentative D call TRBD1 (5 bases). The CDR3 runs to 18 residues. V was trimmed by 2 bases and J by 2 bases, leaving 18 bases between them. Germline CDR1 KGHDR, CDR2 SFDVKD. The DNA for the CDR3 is TGTGCCACCAGTGATTCCTTACCCGGGACGGGGGGCAATCAGCCCCAGCATTTT. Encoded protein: CATSDSLPGTGGNQPQHF.

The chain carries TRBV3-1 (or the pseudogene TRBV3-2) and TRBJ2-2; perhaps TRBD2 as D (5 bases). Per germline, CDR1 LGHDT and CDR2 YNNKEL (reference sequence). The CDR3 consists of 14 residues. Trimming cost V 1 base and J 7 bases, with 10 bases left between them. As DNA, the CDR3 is TGTGCCAGCAGCCAAGTCGGGGTAATCGGGGAGCTGTTTTTT. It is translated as CASSQVGVIGELFF.